This T cell receptor beta chain was identified during a study of graft-versus-host responses after intestinal transplantation. Overall study findings and caveats: Allografts of patients with graft-donor T cell macrochimerism showed high graft-versus-host to host-versus-graft clone ratios. Recipient bone marrow held GvH clones, some seen earlier in ileum or blood. Early post-transplant falls in HvG clones accompanied the peak levels of circulating GvH clones.

Repertoires were generated with immunoSEQ multiplex PCR, while TCRdb's copy carries only in-frame clones and drops some. The sample consists of tens of thousands of clones, 91% of them appearing once. About this clone: Its target is not known.

The CDR3 loop spans 17 amino acids. V lost 0 bases and J lost 4; bases outside the gene matches: 9. CDR1 and CDR2 from the germline V gene are LGHNA and YSLEER. Sequenced here: unstimulated CD4+ T cells sorted from spleen or lymph node cells, sampled before intestinal transplant. This TCR derives from a human donor who received an intestinal transplant. V usage is TRBV4-3 and J usage is TRBJ2-1, with 7 bases that match TRBD2. CDR3 sequence: CASSQDPLAAVYNEQFF. In DNA form, the CDR3 reads TGCGCCAGCAGCCAAGATCCCCTAGCGGCAGTGTACAATGAGCAGTTCTTC.